This T cell receptor beta chain was sequenced in a study of T cells after posttransplantation cyclophosphamide. Notes on the study in general: Tissue-infiltrating T cells from skin or gut overlapped little with blood T cells. Later blood repertoires were often dominated by clones from the donor CD8+ memory compartment.

The CDR3 sequence is 15 residues long. Germline trimming cut 0 bases from V and 1 base from J; bases unmatched to any gene: 0. Sequenced by immunoSEQ multiplex PCR; TCRdb stores in-frame clones only, minus some. The profile covers tens of thousands of clones, none occurring a single time. This clone was observed many times. The target antigen is unknown. The related graft donor's blood sample was taken on the day of bone marrow donation. The TCR sequence derives from a middle-aged man in good health, CMV-negative, and a related stem cell transplant donor. The material sequenced was PBMCs. The rearrangement joins TRBV23-1 to TRBJ2-3, with 8 bases aligning to TRBD1. Being an ORF, TRBV23-1 has a function that is uncertain. The CDR3 nucleotides are TGCGCCAGCAGTCAATCGACAGGGGGCACAGATACGCAGTATTTT. Protein: CASSQSTGGTDTQYF.